Following are 19 T cell receptor beta chains from one sample sequenced in a study of cytomegalovirus exposure and HLA in healthy donors. Primers: 60 Vbeta forward and 13 Jbeta reverse. Sequencing was performed with immunoSEQ multiplex PCR; in TCRdb, only in-frame clones are kept and a portion is missing. Here the sample spans about 200,000 clones, roughly 87% being singletons. Sequences were obtained from PBMCs. The receptor set was obtained from a boy between 2 and 10 years old in good health and CMV-seronegative.

V gene TRBV21-1 combines with J gene TRBJ2-7; the DNA was not used to check the table's D call, TRBD1. TRBV21-1 represents a pseudogene. This CDR3 has 17 amino acids. CDR3: CASSKSYGQGASYEQYF. For the CDR3, the DNA is TGTGCCAGCAGCAAAAGCTACGGACAGGGGGCGTCCTACGAGCAGTACTTC.

This chain uses TRBV2 with TRBJ1-6, with D possibly being TRBD1 (6 bases). From germline, CDR1 is SNHLY and CDR2 FYNNEI. V lost 6 bases and J 4 bases, leaving 7 bases between the germline ends. This CDR3 is 13 amino acids long. The CDR3 bases are TGTGCCAGCAGAGGACAGTATAATTCACCCCTCCACTTT. It encodes CASRGQYNSPLHF.

This chain connects TRBV28 to TRBJ2-7, with 7 positions matching TRBD2. This CDR3 is 18 amino acids long. J lost 5 bases, V lost 6 bases, and 22 bases had no gene match. The germline CDR1 and CDR2 sequences are MDHEN and SYDVKM. The CDR3 spells CASSRVLWGRDRFDEQYF. In nucleotides, the CDR3 is TGTGCCAGCAGCCGAGTCCTTTGGGGGAGGGATCGGTTCGACGAGCAGTACTTC.

This sequence joins TRBV4-2 and TRBJ1-2, with D possibly matching TRBD1 (6 bases). The CDR3 spans 19 residues. The germline V gene has CDR1 LGHNA and CDR2 YNFKEQ. Trimming cost V 0 bases and J 6 bases, with 26 bases left between them. The DNA of the CDR3 is TGTGCCAGCAGCCAAGATCCCGACAGGACAATCGGTGATGTTCATGGCTACACCTTC. Amino acids: CASSQDPDRTIGDVHGYTF.

This chain uses TRBV11-2 with TRBJ2-1, with no clear D. Germline V lookup: CDR1 SGHAT, CDR2 FQNNGV. This CDR3 is 15 amino acids long. V was pared by 3 bases and J by 0 bases, with 9 bases between. DNA for the CDR3: TGTGCCAGCAGCTTCGGGTCAAACTCCTACAATGAGCAGTTCTTC. Translating it yields CASSFGSNSYNEQFF. Full variable domain (outside the CDR3, taken from reference TRBV11-2 and TRBJ2-1): EAGVAQSPRYKIIEKRQSVAFWCNPISGHATLYWYQQILGQGPKLLIQFQNNGVVDDSQLPKDRFSAERLKGVDSTLKIQPAKLEDSAVYLCASSFGSNSYNEQFFGPGTRLTVL.

The chain employs TRBV5-6 and TRBJ2-7; D perhaps matches TRBD1 (6 bases). The CDR3 spans 14 residues. Germline V gene data show CDR1 as SGHDT and CDR2 as YYEEEE. Trimming stripped 3 bases from V and 3 bases from J, with 13 bases between. CDR3 loop: CASSSWGHHYEQYF. The CDR3 DNA follows: TGTGCCAGCAGCTCGTGGGGACACCACTACGAGCAGTACTTC. Filled out from reference TRBV5-6 and TRBJ2-7, the complete variable domain reads DAGVTQSPTHLIKTRGQQVTLRCSPKSGHDTVSWYQQALGQGPQFIFQYYEEEERQRGNFPDRFSGHQFPNYSSELNVNALLLGDSALYLCASSSWGHHYEQYFGPGTRLTVT.

The chain uses TRBV5-4 and TRBJ2-3; 8 bases align to TRBD2. The V gene end was trimmed by 3 bases and the J gene end by 6 bases; junction bases not matched to a gene: 9. The length of the CDR3 is 15 residues. Per germline, CDR1 SGHNT and CDR2 YYREEE (reference sequence). DNA of the CDR3: TGTGCCAGCAGCTCGGGGAATAGCGGGGTTGATACGCAGTATTTT. Protein: CASSSGNSGVDTQYF.

The V gene is TRBV9, the J gene TRBJ2-2; 7 nucleotides agree with TRBD1. V lost 0 bases, J lost 3 bases, and 8 bases stayed unmatched. The CDR3 runs to 17 residues. CDR1 is SGDLS and CDR2 is YYNGEE in the germline V gene. In DNA, the CDR3 is TGTGCCAGCAGCGTAGCTTTAGGGGGCGCCGACACCGGGGAGCTGTTTTTT. This gives the protein CASSVALGGADTGELFF. The full variable domain, in which reference TRBV9 and TRBJ2-2 provide the parts outside the CDR3, is DSGVTQTPKHLITATGQRVTLRCSPRSGDLSVYWYQQSLDQGLQFLIQYYNGEERAKGNILERFSAQQFPDLHSELNLSSLELGDSALYFCASSVALGGADTGELFFGEGSRLTVL.

The chain employs TRBV5-4 and TRBJ2-7; TRBD1 might be the D (7 bases). The CDR3 runs 15 residues. V dropped 4 bases and J dropped 0 bases, with 14 bases sitting between them. Germline-derived CDR1 and CDR2 are SGHNT and YYREEE (reference sequence). CDR3 sequence (DNA): TGTGCCAGCAGCCGCGGAGGGACAGACTCCTACGAGCAGTACTTC. Its translation: CASSRGGTDSYEQYF. The whole variable domain, filled in from reference TRBV5-4 and TRBJ2-7, reads ETGVTQSPTHLIKTRGQQVTLRCSSQSGHNTVSWYQQALGQGPQFIFQYYREEENGRGNFPPRFSGLQFPNYSSELNVNALELDDSALYLCASSRGGTDSYEQYFGPGTRLTVT.

The chain couples TRBV6-1 to TRBJ2-7; TRBD1 aligns across 8 bases. The V segment lost 6 bases and the J segment 1 base; nucleotides outside the gene matches: 5. The germline gives CDR1 MNHNS, CDR2 SASEGT. The CDR3 spans 14 residues. The CDR3 nucleotides are TGTGCCAGCAGGGGACAGGCGTGGTCCTACGAGCAGTACTTC. Translation gives CASRGQAWSYEQYF.

The rearrangement uses TRBV27 and TRBJ2-7; D may be TRBD1 (5 bases). This CDR3 contains 14 residues. The V end was cut by 9 bases, the J end by 4 bases, with 19 bases between. The germline gives CDR1 MNHEY, CDR2 SMNVEV (reference sequence). The CDR3 here is CARSPGQGPYEQYF. Written as DNA, the CDR3 is TGTGCCAGGAGTCCAGGGCAGGGCCCATACGAGCAGTACTTC.

The chain carries TRBV5-1 and TRBJ2-1, with D perhaps TRBD1 (5 bases). From germline, CDR1 is SGHRS and CDR2 YFSETQ. The V end lost 0 bases, the J end lost 5 bases, and 12 bases lay between the germline ends. The CDR3 has 15 amino acids. The chain's CDR3 is CASSLATAGHNEQFF. CDR3 coding DNA: TGCGCCAGCAGCTTGGCGACGGCAGGGCACAATGAGCAGTTCTTC.

The V call is TRBV11-2, the J call TRBJ2-7; D not certain. V was pared by 1 base and J by 3 bases, with 16 bases between. The CDR3 covers 16 residues. CDR1 is SGHAT, CDR2 FQNNGV, per germline. The CDR3 reads CASSLVSHPAFYEQYF. As DNA, the CDR3 is TGTGCCAGCAGCTTAGTAAGCCATCCCGCTTTCTACGAGCAGTACTTC.

This clone was seen only a few times. The chain is built from TRBV6-6 and TRBJ2-1; tentatively, D is TRBD2 (8 bases). CDR1 MNHNY and CDR2 SVGAGI come from the germline V gene (reference sequence). This CDR3 is 14 amino acids long. V was cut by 6 bases and J by 10 bases, with 19 bases left in between. CDR3 sequence (DNA): TGTGCCAGCAGGTTGGGACTAGGGGGCATCGAGCAGTTCTTC. It is translated as CASRLGLGGIEQFF.

This clone was seen just once. At one end the junction does not follow the germline gene, possibly because of a read error. This sequence joins TRBV15 and TRBJ2-1; tentatively, D is TRBD1 (6 bases). Germline lookup yields CDR1 LNHNV and CDR2 YYDKDF (reference sequence). The CDR3 runs to 15 residues. The CDR3 DNA sequence: TGTGCCACCGGCAGAGGGGACACCTGGGGCAATGAGCAGTTCTTC. Translation gives CATGRGDTWGNEQFF.

The genes are TRBV14 and TRBJ1-1; possibly TRBD1 for D (5 bases). V was cut by 4 bases and J by 1 base, with 13 bases left in between. Germline CDR1 SGHDN, CDR2 FVKESK. The CDR3 has 15 amino acids. The CDR3 is CASSPLGQRNTEAFF. The CDR3 DNA follows: TGTGCCAGCAGCCCTTTGGGGCAGAGGAACACTGAAGCTTTCTTT.

The chain recombines TRBV5-1 with TRBJ2-5; TRBD1 matches 9 bases. Trimming cost V 2 bases and J 4 bases; bases outside gene matches: 6. Germline V gene lookup returns CDR1 SGHRS and CDR2 YFSETQ. This CDR3 contains 15 residues. The CDR3 DNA sequence: TGCGCCAGCAGCTTAAACCCGGGACAGGGAGAGACCCAGTACTTC. As protein: CASSLNPGQGETQYF.

V usage is TRBV5-1 and J usage is TRBJ2-2; the match to TRBD2 covers 10 bases. After removal of 0 bases from V and 3 bases from J, the junction contained 2 bases not matched to a gene. Germline-derived CDR1 and CDR2 are SGHRS and YFSETQ. The CDR3 consists of 16 residues. This chain's CDR3 is CASSLASGGHTGELFF. Here the CDR3 DNA reads TGCGCCAGCAGCTTGGCTAGCGGGGGCCACACCGGGGAGCTGTTTTTT.

Points on this clone: Within the sample, other DNA sequences also encode this same CDR3. V gene TRBV1 combines with J gene TRBJ1-5. TRBV1 is shown as a pseudogene. The CDR3 contains 14 residues. The CDR3 loop reads CTSSRPGGGQPQHF. DNA for the CDR3: TGCACCAGCAGCCGACCGGGGGGCGGGCAGCCCCAGCATTTT.